The clone carrying this T cell receptor (beta chain) was observed many times. The antigen is not known. The data originate from a study of T-cell reconstitution after alpha-beta-depleted transplantation in children. Broader study findings: Surviving recipient T cells and thymic progenitors accounted for the high day-60 TCRbeta diversity observed in some patients. Two months or so post-transplant, alpha-beta T cells reportedly derived from several hundred expanded graft clones.

Unique molecular identifiers were built into the TCRbeta library. Each CDR3 protein gets one entry after TCRdb re-called the PCR reads with MiXCR. This table has about 440,000 distinct CDR3 sequences, about 45% appearing once. This TCR was recovered from a girl aged 2-10 years with aplastic anemia, due to receive a stem cell transplant. The material sequenced was PBMCs, taken before TCRalphabeta/CD19-depleted stem cell transplant.

The CDR3 nucleotides are TGTGCCACCAGCAGAGACAAGACTAGCGGGAAGGGCACCGGGGAGCTGTTTTTT. Amino acid sequence: CATSRDKTSGKGTGELFF. The V gene is TRBV15, the J gene TRBJ2-2; 11 bases line up with TRBD2. Germline assignment: CDR1 LNHNV and CDR2 YYDKDF (reference sequence). The CDR3 is 18 residues long. V lost 0 bases, J lost 4 bases, and 7 bases stayed unmatched. Using reference TRBV15 and TRBJ2-2 for the parts outside the CDR3, the full variable domain is DAMVIQNPRYQVTQFGKPVTLSCSQTLNHNVMYWYQQKSSQAPKLLFHYYDKDFNNEADTPDNFQSRRPNTSFCFLDIRSPGLGDTAMYLCATSRDKTSGKGTGELFFGEGSRLTVL.